The rows below give T cell receptor beta chains drawn from one sample of a study of T-cell memory formation after mild COVID-19. TCRdb reprocessed the 5' RACE reads with MiXCR, giving one entry per CDR3 protein. The sample lists hundreds of thousands of distinct CDR3 sequences; roughly 15% were seen once. The specimen sequenced was PBMCs or a T cell subset sorted from them (not recorded which). The receptors shown here come from an adult woman who had mild COVID-19 (a few samples of this study predate the infection). Cell type and time point are not known. CDR3s include the opening cysteine and the closing phenylalanine or tryptophan. Each record gives: clone size, CDR3 length, V gene, J gene, D gene, CDR3 DNA, CDR3 protein. A D gene is named only where the DNA matches it firmly. A clone size is listed for some rows: how often the clone was seen (once, few, many), or a class if it is expanded.

abundance: few
len: 13
v_gene: TRBV6-5
j_gene: TRBJ2-5
d_gene: -
CDR3nt: TGTGCCAGCAGTTCGGGATTTGCAGAGACCCAGTACTTC
CDR3aa: CASSSGFAETQYF

abundance: few
len: 16
v_gene: TRBV15
j_gene: TRBJ2-3
d_gene: TRBD2
CDR3nt: TGTGCCACCAGCAGGGTGCGACTAGCGGGCACAGATACGCAGTATTTT
CDR3aa: CATSRVRLAGTDTQYF

abundance: -
len: 13
v_gene: TRBV6-6
j_gene: TRBJ1-2
d_gene: -
CDR3nt: TGTGCCAGCCTAAACCAGGGAACCTATGGCTACACCTTC
CDR3aa: CASLNQGTYGYTF

abundance: -
len: 15
v_gene: TRBV15
j_gene: TRBJ1-4
d_gene: -
CDR3nt: TGTGCCACCAGCAGAGACCGGGGCCCAATTGAAAAACTGTTTTTT
CDR3aa: CATSRDRGPIEKLFF

abundance: -
len: 14
v_gene: TRBV7-8
j_gene: TRBJ1-2
d_gene: -
CDR3nt: TGTGCCAGCAGCTTATCGGCAGGGCTCGATGGCTACACCTTC
CDR3aa: CASSLSAGLDGYTF

abundance: -
len: 15
v_gene: TRBV7-9
j_gene: TRBJ2-1
d_gene: -
CDR3nt: TGTGCCAGCATTTCCAGAGGCGGGTCCTACAATGAGCAGTTCTTC
CDR3aa: CASISRGGSYNEQFF

abundance: few
len: 14
v_gene: TRBV9
j_gene: TRBJ2-1
d_gene: -
CDR3nt: TGTGCCAGCAGCGTAGGGGGTCGGAACAATGAGCAGTTCTTC
CDR3aa: CASSVGGRNNEQFF

abundance: -
len: 14
v_gene: TRBV4-3
j_gene: TRBJ1-6
d_gene: -
CDR3nt: TGCGCCAGCAGCCAAGACTTTCATAATTCACCCCTCCACTTT
CDR3aa: CASSQDFHNSPLHF

abundance: -
len: 16
v_gene: TRBV4-1
j_gene: TRBJ1-1
d_gene: TRBD1
CDR3nt: TGCGCCAGCAGCCTTCTCCCCGACAGGGTGCGGACTGAAGCTTTCTTT
CDR3aa: CASSLLPDRVRTEAFF

abundance: few
len: 15
v_gene: TRBV2
j_gene: TRBJ2-2
d_gene: TRBD2
CDR3nt: TGTGCCAGCAGTCTGACTAGCGGGAGAGTCGGGGAGCTGTTTTTT
CDR3aa: CASSLTSGRVGELFF

abundance: -
len: 17
v_gene: TRBV11-2
j_gene: TRBJ1-3
d_gene: -
CDR3nt: TGTGCCAGCAGCTTAGACCGAAGACAGAGCTCTGGAAACACCATATATTTT
CDR3aa: CASSLDRRQSSGNTIYF

abundance: -
len: 15
v_gene: TRBV6-5
j_gene: TRBJ2-7
d_gene: TRBD1
CDR3nt: TGTGCCAGCAGTGACGACAGGGCCCCGGCCTACGAGCAGTACTTC
CDR3aa: CASSDDRAPAYEQYF

abundance: -
len: 14
v_gene: TRBV7-3
j_gene: TRBJ1-2
d_gene: -
CDR3nt: TGTGCCAGCAGCCGAACCCCGACGGGCTATGGCTACACCTTC
CDR3aa: CASSRTPTGYGYTF

abundance: -
len: 15
v_gene: TRBV7-9
j_gene: TRBJ1-3
d_gene: -
CDR3nt: TGTGCCAGCAGCGGATACAGGGTAGCCGGAAACACCATATATTTT
CDR3aa: CASSGYRVAGNTIYF

abundance: many
len: 14
v_gene: TRBV5-4
j_gene: TRBJ1-2
d_gene: TRBD1
CDR3nt: TGTGCCAGCAGCTCCGGGACAGTTAACTATGGCTACACCTTC
CDR3aa: CASSSGTVNYGYTF

abundance: -
len: 16
v_gene: TRBV10-3
j_gene: TRBJ1-2
d_gene: -
CDR3nt: TGTGCCATCAATAAGGACGGACCTTCTTCTAACTATGGCTACACCTTC
CDR3aa: CAINKDGPSSNYGYTF

abundance: -
len: 16
v_gene: TRBV24-1
j_gene: TRBJ1-5
d_gene: -
CDR3nt: TGTGCCACCAGTGATGCCAGGGGCGCCCGAGCTCAGCCCCAGCATTTT
CDR3aa: CATSDARGARAQPQHF

abundance: few
len: 14
v_gene: TRBV15
j_gene: TRBJ1-2
d_gene: -
CDR3nt: TGTGCCACCAGCAGAGATGTGGGGGATTATGGCTACACCTTC
CDR3aa: CATSRDVGDYGYTF

abundance: -
len: 15
v_gene: TRBV7-6
j_gene: TRBJ2-2
d_gene: -
CDR3nt: TGTGCCAGCAGCGCCCGGACGGTAAACACCGGGGAGCTGTTTTTT
CDR3aa: CASSARTVNTGELFF

abundance: few
len: 20
v_gene: TRBV12-3/TRBV12-4
j_gene: TRBJ1-4
d_gene: TRBD1
CDR3nt: TGTGCCAGCAGTTTTCTCGGGGTTCGAGGGGGCGGCAGATCTAATGAAAAACTGTTTTTT
CDR3aa: CASSFLGVRGGGRSNEKLFF

abundance: few
len: 13
v_gene: TRBV12-3/TRBV12-4
j_gene: TRBJ2-1
d_gene: TRBD2
CDR3nt: TGTGCCAGCAGGGGCGGGGGGTACAATGAGCAGTTCTTC
CDR3aa: CASRGGGYNEQFF

abundance: few
len: 14
v_gene: TRBV2
j_gene: TRBJ2-7
d_gene: -
CDR3nt: TGTGCCAGCAGTGACCCAGGGAGCTCCTACGAGCAGTACTTC
CDR3aa: CASSDPGSSYEQYF

abundance: -
len: 14
v_gene: TRBV29-1
j_gene: TRBJ2-1
d_gene: TRBD2
CDR3nt: TGCAGCGTGGCTAGAGCGGGAGCCTACAATGAGCAGTTCTTC
CDR3aa: CSVARAGAYNEQFF

abundance: -
len: 13
v_gene: TRBV3-1
j_gene: TRBJ2-3
d_gene: -
CDR3nt: TGTGCCAGTCGGGGTCCGATCACAGATACGCAGTATTTT
CDR3aa: CASRGPITDTQYF

abundance: -
len: 14
v_gene: TRBV12-3/TRBV12-4
j_gene: TRBJ2-7
d_gene: TRBD1
CDR3nt: TGTGCCAGCAGTTCGACAGGGTACTCCTACGAGCAGTACTTC
CDR3aa: CASSSTGYSYEQYF

abundance: medium-sized
len: 24
v_gene: TRBV24-1
j_gene: TRBJ2-3
d_gene: TRBD1
CDR3nt: TGTGCCACCAGTGGTCACCTCTCACGGAACCCGGGACAGGCCCGGAGGACGAACACAGATACGCAGTATTTT
CDR3aa: CATSGHLSRNPGQARRTNTDTQYF

abundance: -
len: 13
v_gene: TRBV6-5
j_gene: TRBJ2-7
d_gene: -
CDR3nt: TGTGCCAGCAGTTACCTGCTAAGGGGGGCGCAGTACTTC
CDR3aa: CASSYLLRGAQYF

abundance: few
len: 17
v_gene: TRBV7-9
j_gene: TRBJ2-3
d_gene: TRBD2
CDR3nt: TGTGCCAGCAGCCCGGGACTAGCGGGGGCCCGCACAGATACGCAGTATTTT
CDR3aa: CASSPGLAGARTDTQYF

abundance: few
len: 15
v_gene: TRBV5-1
j_gene: TRBJ2-7
d_gene: TRBD1
CDR3nt: TGCGCCAGCAGCTTAGCCGGGACAGGGGTCTACGAGCAGTACTTC
CDR3aa: CASSLAGTGVYEQYF

abundance: -
len: 12
v_gene: TRBV24-1
j_gene: TRBJ1-2
d_gene: -
CDR3nt: TGTGCCACCAGTGATGGTGACTATGGCTACACCTTC
CDR3aa: CATSDGDYGYTF

abundance: many
len: 14
v_gene: TRBV7-9
j_gene: TRBJ2-7
d_gene: -
CDR3nt: TGTGCCAGCAGCCCGAGAGAGGGCCTCCACGAGCAGTACTTC
CDR3aa: CASSPREGLHEQYF

abundance: many
len: 13
v_gene: TRBV10-3
j_gene: TRBJ2-1
d_gene: TRBD2
CDR3nt: TGTGCCACCACGGGGCGGGAGGGTCAGGAGCAGTTCTTC
CDR3aa: CATTGREGQEQFF

abundance: many
len: 15
v_gene: TRBV5-1
j_gene: TRBJ2-1
d_gene: -
CDR3nt: TGCGCCAGCAGCTTGGGACAGAGCTCCTACAATGAGCAGTTCTTC
CDR3aa: CASSLGQSSYNEQFF

abundance: few
len: 12
v_gene: TRBV10-3
j_gene: TRBJ2-5
d_gene: -
CDR3nt: TGTGCCATCAGTGGAGTATTGGAGACCCAGTACTTC
CDR3aa: CAISGVLETQYF

abundance: -
len: 16
v_gene: TRBV27
j_gene: TRBJ2-1
d_gene: TRBD2
CDR3nt: TGTGCCAGCAGTTCGCATACTAGCGGGAGTGCTAATGAGCAGTTCTTC
CDR3aa: CASSSHTSGSANEQFF

abundance: -
len: 14
v_gene: TRBV5-1
j_gene: TRBJ1-4
d_gene: -
CDR3nt: TGCGCCAGCAGCTTGGATCCCTCCGGAGAAAAACTGTTTTTT
CDR3aa: CASSLDPSGEKLFF

abundance: -
len: 16
v_gene: TRBV21-1
j_gene: TRBJ2-3
d_gene: -
CDR3nt: TGTGCCAGCAGCGCGTGGACAGCTAGCGGTTTGGATACGCAGTATTTT
CDR3aa: CASSAWTASGLDTQYF

abundance: few
len: 18
v_gene: TRBV3-1
j_gene: TRBJ2-6
d_gene: -
CDR3nt: TGTGCCAGCAGCCAAGATGGGACAACTCTTACTGGGGCCAACGTCCTGACTTTC
CDR3aa: CASSQDGTTLTGANVLTF

abundance: many
len: 14
v_gene: TRBV4-1
j_gene: TRBJ2-5
d_gene: TRBD1
CDR3nt: TGCGCCAGCAGCCGACAGGGTTCCCAAGAGACCCAGTACTTC
CDR3aa: CASSRQGSQETQYF

abundance: -
len: 14
v_gene: TRBV7-9
j_gene: TRBJ2-1
d_gene: TRBD1
CDR3nt: TGTGCCAGCAGCTTAGGACAGGGTTTATCAAAAACCCATTTC
CDR3aa: CASSLGQGLSKTHF

abundance: few
len: 16
v_gene: TRBV12-3/TRBV12-4
j_gene: TRBJ2-1
d_gene: -
CDR3nt: TGTGCCAGCAGTGAATTTCGCGGGGGCCTCCTTAATGAGCAGTTCTTC
CDR3aa: CASSEFRGGLLNEQFF

abundance: few
len: 15
v_gene: TRBV7-8
j_gene: TRBJ2-7
d_gene: TRBD1
CDR3nt: TGTGCCAGCAGCTTAGAGGGGGACAGGAGGGCCGAGCAGTACTTC
CDR3aa: CASSLEGDRRAEQYF

abundance: -
len: 13
v_gene: TRBV7-7
j_gene: TRBJ2-2
d_gene: -
CDR3nt: TGTGCCAGCAGCTGGGCGGATGTCGGGGAGCTGTTTTTT
CDR3aa: CASSWADVGELFF

abundance: -
len: 18
v_gene: TRBV2
j_gene: TRBJ2-4
d_gene: -
CDR3nt: TGTGCCAGCAGTGAAGCCTCCCGTGTCCAGGGAACCAAAAACATTCAGTACTTC
CDR3aa: CASSEASRVQGTKNIQYF

abundance: -
len: 15
v_gene: TRBV3-1
j_gene: TRBJ1-4
d_gene: -
CDR3nt: TGTGCCAGCAGCCAAGTCCGGTCAACTAATGAAAAACTGTTTTTT
CDR3aa: CASSQVRSTNEKLFF

abundance: few
len: 11
v_gene: TRBV29-1
j_gene: TRBJ2-3
d_gene: -
CDR3nt: TGCAGCGTTGACATGGCAGATACGCAGTATTTT
CDR3aa: CSVDMADTQYF

abundance: few
len: 16
v_gene: TRBV12-3/TRBV12-4
j_gene: TRBJ2-1
d_gene: TRBD1
CDR3nt: TGTGCCAGCAGTTTGTATGGGACAGGATCTTACAATGAGCAGTTCTTC
CDR3aa: CASSLYGTGSYNEQFF

abundance: few
len: 13
v_gene: TRBV12-3/TRBV12-4
j_gene: TRBJ2-1
d_gene: -
CDR3nt: TGTGCCAGCAGACTGGACAGTCCGAATGAGCAGTTCTTC
CDR3aa: CASRLDSPNEQFF

abundance: -
len: 16
v_gene: TRBV6-5
j_gene: TRBJ1-5
d_gene: -
CDR3nt: TGTGCCAGCAGTTCGGTCCAGGCCTCGGCCGGTCAGCCCCAGCATTTT
CDR3aa: CASSSVQASAGQPQHF

abundance: few
len: 12
v_gene: TRBV12-3/TRBV12-4
j_gene: TRBJ1-4
d_gene: -
CDR3nt: TGTGCCAGCAGTTCCGGGACCCTCGGACTGTTTTTT
CDR3aa: CASSSGTLGLFF

abundance: -
len: 15
v_gene: TRBV5-1
j_gene: TRBJ2-2
d_gene: -
CDR3nt: TGCGCCAGCAGCCACCAGGGTTTGGGGGACGGGGAGCTGTTTTTT
CDR3aa: CASSHQGLGDGELFF